The 25 T cell receptor beta chains given below trace back to one sample, sequenced in a study of OX40 agonist ivuxolimab in advanced cancers. TCRdb's copy holds only in-frame clones and misses some; the assay was immunoSEQ multiplex PCR. The sample contains more than 10,000 clones, around four fifths of which appear only once. Sequencing used CD4+ or CD8+ T cells sorted from blood, obtained in a trial of the OX40 agonist ivuxolimab. Every receptor here comes from an adult with an advanced solid tumor such as melanoma, head and neck, liver or kidney cancer.

The chain carries TRBV7-8 and TRBJ1-5, with no clear D. The germline V gene has CDR1 SGHVS and CDR2 FQNEAQ. CDR3 length equals 16 residues. V was trimmed by 5 bases and J by 5 bases, leaving 19 bases between them. CDR3 in DNA: TGTGCCAGCAGCCCCCGGGGAGGGCTGGGAGATCAGCCCCAGCATTTT. Protein sequence: CASSPRGGLGDQPQHF. Full variable domain (outside the CDR3, taken from reference TRBV7-8 and TRBJ1-5): GAGVSQSPRYKVAKRGQDVALRCDPISGHVSLFWYQQALGQGPEFLTYFQNEAQLDKSGLPSDRFFAERPEGSVSTLKIQRTQQEDSAVYLCASSPRGGLGDQPQHFGDGTRLSIL.

The rearrangement uses TRBV5-1 and TRBJ1-6; D gene uncertain. The V and J ends lost 4 bases and 2 bases respectively, with 7 bases between them. The V gene's germline CDR1 is SGHRS and CDR2 YFSETQ. The CDR3 is made up of 14 amino acids. The CDR3 sequence is CASSGGAYNSPLHF. CDR3 nucleotides: TGCGCCAGCAGCGGCGGCGCCTATAATTCACCCCTCCACTTT.

The rearrangement joins TRBV15 to TRBJ1-4; no clear D gene. The germline V and J ends were trimmed by 8 bases and 0 bases, with 13 bases remaining between them. CDR3 length: 15 residues. Germline V lookup: CDR1 LNHNV, CDR2 YYDKDF (reference sequence). The CDR3 nucleotides are TGTGCCACCCGCCCGGGGTCCACAACTAATGAAAAACTGTTTTTT. This encodes CATRPGSTTNEKLFF.

Only one count was recorded for this clone. The CDR3 DNA reads TGTGCCAGCAGCTTAGAGGGGTCCCTAATCTACGAGCAGTACTTC. Its protein is CASSLEGSLIYEQYF. The genes are TRBV7-4 and TRBJ2-7; possibly TRBD1 for D (5 bases). CDR3 size: 15 residues. The germline gives CDR1 SGHVT, CDR2 SQSDAQ. Trimming stripped 1 base from V and 3 bases from J, with 13 bases between.

The chain has TRBV5-4 and TRBJ2-7, with D tentatively TRBD1 (5 bases). CDR1 is SGHNT and CDR2 is YYREEE in the germline V gene (reference sequence). CDR3 size: 12 residues. Trimming stripped 2 bases from V and 5 bases from J, with 8 bases between. The CDR3 loop is CASSFRAHEQYF. The CDR3 DNA is TGTGCCAGCAGCTTCAGGGCCCACGAGCAGTACTTC. Combining the CDR3 with reference TRBV5-4 and TRBJ2-7 gives the whole variable domain ETGVTQSPTHLIKTRGQQVTLRCSSQSGHNTVSWYQQALGQGPQFIFQYYREEENGRGNFPPRFSGLQFPNYSSELNVNALELDDSALYLCASSFRAHEQYFGPGTRLTVT.

The rearrangement uses TRBV4-1 and TRBJ2-5; the D call may be TRBD1 or TRBD2 (6 bases each). V lost 2 bases and J 5 bases, leaving 15 bases between the germline ends. The V gene's germline CDR1 is MGHRA and CDR2 YSYEKL. CDR3 length: 15 residues. CDR3 DNA sequence: TGCGCCAGCAGCCAAAGGTCAGGGGCGGGGGAGACCCAGTACTTC. It specifies CASSQRSGAGETQYF.

This sequence joins TRBV29-1 and TRBJ1-3; D is unclear. This CDR3 has 10 amino acids. Germline CDR1 is SQVTM and CDR2 is ANQGSEA. V was pared by 4 bases and J by 3 bases, with 1 base between. The CDR3 region is CSVVGNTIYF. The DNA for the CDR3 is TGCAGCGTTGTTGGAAACACCATATATTTT.

This clone was found a few times. This chain links TRBV27 with TRBJ2-3; possibly TRBD1 for D (5 bases). V lost 0 bases, J lost 2 bases, and 9 bases lay in between. The CDR3 totals 15 residues. The germline V gene has CDR1 MNHEY and CDR2 SMNVEV (reference sequence). CDR3 DNA sequence: TGTGCCAGCAGTTTATCGAAGGGGTTCACAGATACGCAGTATTTT. Translating it yields CASSLSKGFTDTQYF.

This chain links TRBV6-4 with TRBJ2-4; D may correspond to TRBD1 or TRBD2 (6 bases each). CDR3 size: 15 residues. Trimming took 8 bases from V and 5 from J, leaving 19 bases between them. Germline loops: CDR1 MRHNA, CDR2 SNTAGT. The CDR3 DNA reads TGTGCCAGCCCCAACAGGCGGGACAACGAAAACATTCAGTACTTC. Protein: CASPNRRDNENIQYF.

The chain couples TRBV7-9 to TRBJ2-2; D possibly corresponds to TRBD2 (6 bases). This CDR3 is 14 amino acids long. Germline CDR1 reads SEHNR; CDR2 reads FQNEAQ (reference sequence). Trimming shortened V by 3 bases and J by 7 bases, and 12 bases separated the two germline ends. The CDR3 loop reads CASSLGTSGGELFF. For the CDR3, the DNA is TGTGCCAGCAGCTTGGGGACTTCGGGCGGGGAGCTGTTTTTT.

This clone came up once. The J gene is TRBJ1-6, the V gene TRBV27, with D possibly matching TRBD1 (5 bases). The CDR3 has 14 amino acids. The V and J ends lost 7 bases and 7 bases respectively, with 14 bases between them. Germline assignment: CDR1 MNHEY and CDR2 SMNVEV (reference sequence). CDR3 region: CASKVGVLNSPLHF. DNA of the CDR3: TGTGCCAGCAAGGTAGGGGTGCTCAATTCACCCCTCCACTTT.

This clone has just one count. The rearrangement uses TRBV4-2 and TRBJ1-5; 10 positions match TRBD1. V shed 4 bases and J 3 bases; nucleotides not matched to a gene: 3. CDR1 is LGHNA, CDR2 YNFKEQ, per germline. This CDR3 comprises 15 residues. This CDR3 reads CASSPTGGNNQPQHF. In DNA, the CDR3 is TGTGCCAGCAGCCCGACAGGGGGCAACAATCAGCCCCAGCATTTT.

V is TRBV27 and J is TRBJ2-7; the D gene is possibly TRBD1 (5 bases). Germline loops: CDR1 MNHEY, CDR2 SMNVEV (reference sequence). This CDR3 has 11 amino acids. V was cut by 4 bases and J by 6 bases, with 7 bases left in between. The CDR3 loop is CASSWGSEQYF. DNA for the CDR3: TGTGCCAGCAGTTGGGGCTCCGAGCAGTACTTC.

V usage is TRBV29-1 and J usage is TRBJ2-2, with D unclear. Germline loops: CDR1 SQVTM, CDR2 ANQGSEA. The V end lost 6 bases, the J end lost 4 bases, and 15 bases lay between the germline ends. The length of the CDR3 is 14 residues. The CDR3 nucleotides are TGCAGCGTATTAGACGGTCGACTCACCGGGGAGCTGTTTTTT. It yields the protein CSVLDGRLTGELFF.

The gene calls are TRBV27 and TRBJ2-7; tentatively, D is TRBD2 (6 bases). Trimming shortened V by 8 bases and J by 2 bases, and 16 bases separated the two germline ends. The CDR3 spans 14 residues. Germline CDR1 MNHEY, CDR2 SMNVEV (reference sequence). The CDR3 reads CASREPGVTYEQYF. The DNA of the CDR3 is TGTGCCAGCCGGGAGCCGGGGGTAACCTACGAGCAGTACTTC.

V is TRBV4-1 and J is TRBJ1-2; D gene uncertain. Germline V gene lookup returns CDR1 MGHRA and CDR2 YSYEKL. The CDR3 is 15 amino acids. V lost 2 bases, J lost 4 bases, and 14 bases lay in between. CDR3 in amino acids: CASSQSAGSGYGYTF. CDR3 DNA: TGCGCCAGCAGCCAAAGCGCGGGGTCTGGCTATGGCTACACCTTC.

This clone appeared a single time. The rearrangement uses TRBV5-1 and TRBJ1-1, with D hard to call. CDR1 is SGHRS, CDR2 YFSETQ, per germline. The V end lost 4 bases, the J end lost 0 bases, and 7 bases lay between the germline ends. The CDR3 consists of 13 residues. The CDR3 is CASSQEVNTEAFF. Written as DNA, the CDR3 is TGCGCCAGCAGCCAAGAGGTGAACACTGAAGCTTTCTTT.

This clone was detected only a few times. J is TRBJ1-2 and V is TRBV7-9; the D is unclear. Germline V lookup: CDR1 SEHNR, CDR2 FQNEAQ (reference sequence). This CDR3 spans 13 amino acids. Trimming took off 7 bases at V and 4 bases at J, with 13 bases between the two ends. The CDR3 bases are TGTGCCAGCACCGCGGGAGGGTCCTATGGCTACACCTTC. It is translated as CASTAGGSYGYTF. The variable domain in full, completed from reference TRBV7-9 and TRBJ1-2, reads DTGVSQNPRHKITKRGQNVTFRCDPISEHNRLYWYRQTLGQGPEFLTYFQNEAQLEKSRLLSDRFSAERPKGSFSTLEIQRTEQGDSAMYLCASTAGGSYGYTFGSGTRLTVV.

The rearrangement links TRBV7-9 to TRBJ2-5, with 11 bases that match TRBD1. Germline loops: CDR1 SEHNR, CDR2 FQNEAQ (reference sequence). This CDR3 contains 17 residues. The junction had 13 bases not matched to a gene; V was cut back by 5 bases and J by 5 bases. The CDR3 DNA reads as TGTGCCAGCAGCAACACCGGGACAGGGGGTATTTGGGAGACCCAGTACTTC. Translation gives CASSNTGTGGIWETQYF.

V usage is TRBV7-2 and J usage is TRBJ2-7; 9 nucleotides align to TRBD1. The CDR3 is 14 residues long. Germline trimming cut 5 bases from V and 4 bases from J; bases unmatched to any gene: 6. Germline V CDR1 and CDR2: SGHTA, FQGNSA. The CDR3 DNA sequence: TGTGCCAGCAGCGTCGGACAGGGGTCTTACGAGCAGTACTTC. It codes for CASSVGQGSYEQYF.

The V call is TRBV6-4, the J call TRBJ1-2, with D unclear. Germline V lookup: CDR1 MRHNA, CDR2 SNTAGT. V lost 6 bases to trimming and J lost 2 bases, with 4 bases between them. This CDR3 has 11 residues. CDR3 nucleotide sequence: TGTGCCAGCAGCCCAAACTATGGCTACACCTTC. It specifies CASSPNYGYTF.

The chain carries TRBV7-3 and TRBJ2-6; TRBD1 is a possible D gene (5 bases). The CDR3 extends over 16 amino acids. The V gene lost 5 bases and the J gene lost 0 bases, with 11 bases spanning the gap. Germline-derived CDR1 and CDR2 are SGHTA and FQGTGA. CDR3 protein: CASSPDIYSGANVLTF. The CDR3 DNA reads TGTGCCAGCAGCCCGGACATCTACTCTGGGGCCAACGTCCTGACTTTC. Full variable domain (outside the CDR3, taken from reference TRBV7-3 and TRBJ2-6): GAGVSQTPSNKVTEKGKYVELRCDPISGHTALYWYRQSLGQGPEFLIYFQGTGAADDSGLPNDRFFAVRPEGSVSTLKIQRTERGDSAVYLCASSPDIYSGANVLTFGAGSRLTVL.

CDR3 DNA sequence: TGTGCCAGCAGCCCAAGGGACAGCCAAAAACTGTTTTTT. Translation gives CASSPRDSQKLFF. The genes are TRBV7-9 and TRBJ1-4; TRBD1 agrees at 7 bases. Per the germline V gene, CDR1 is SEHNR and CDR2 is FQNEAQ (reference sequence). This CDR3 has 13 amino acids. The junction had 6 bases not matched to a gene; V was cut back by 5 bases and J by 9 bases.

This clone was picked up a small number of times. The rearrangement uses TRBV7-9 and TRBJ2-7, with D possibly called TRBD1 or TRBD2 (5 bases each). V dropped 5 bases and J dropped 3 bases, with 14 bases sitting between them. Per germline, CDR1 SEHNR and CDR2 FQNEAQ (reference sequence). The CDR3 runs 14 residues. The CDR3 nucleotides read TGTGCCAGCAGCGCCCGGGACCGAGGCTACGAGCAGTACTTC. Encoded protein: CASSARDRGYEQYF.

CDR3 sequence (DNA): TGTGCCAGCAGCACCGGGACAGAGTGGGACGAGCAGTACTTC. Residues: CASSTGTEWDEQYF. The genes are TRBV5-8 and TRBJ2-7; 7 bases match TRBD1. This CDR3 comprises 14 residues. CDR1 and CDR2 from the germline V gene are SGHTS and YDEGEE. The junction had 9 bases not matched to a gene; V was cut back by 4 bases and J by 5 bases.